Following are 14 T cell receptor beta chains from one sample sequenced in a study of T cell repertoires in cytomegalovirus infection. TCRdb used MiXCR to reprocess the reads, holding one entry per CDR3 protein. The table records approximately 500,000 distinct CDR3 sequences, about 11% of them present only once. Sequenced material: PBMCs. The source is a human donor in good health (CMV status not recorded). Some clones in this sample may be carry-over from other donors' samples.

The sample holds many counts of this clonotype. CDR3 DNA: TGCAGTGCTCCCCCAGCGGGAGGCTACGAGCAGTACTTC. This translates into CSAPPAGGYEQYF. The chain uses TRBV20-1 and TRBJ2-7; TRBD2 matches 9 bases. This CDR3 has 13 residues. Germline V gene lookup returns CDR1 DFQATT and CDR2 SNEGSKA (reference sequence). The J segment lost 3 bases and the V segment lost 5 bases, leaving 5 bases of the junction unmatched.

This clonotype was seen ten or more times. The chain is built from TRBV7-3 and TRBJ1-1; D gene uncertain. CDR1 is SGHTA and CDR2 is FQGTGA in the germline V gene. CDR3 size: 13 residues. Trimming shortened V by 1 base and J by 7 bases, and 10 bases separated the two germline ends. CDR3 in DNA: TGTGCCAGCAGCTTAATGAGGCCGGTTGAAGCTTTCTTT. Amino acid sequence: CASSLMRPVEAFF.

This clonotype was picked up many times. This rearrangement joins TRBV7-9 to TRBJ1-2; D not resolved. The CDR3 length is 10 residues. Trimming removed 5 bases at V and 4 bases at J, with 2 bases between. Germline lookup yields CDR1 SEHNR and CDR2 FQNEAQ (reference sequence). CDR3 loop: CASSIYGYTF. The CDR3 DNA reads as TGTGCCAGCAGCATCTATGGCTACACCTTC. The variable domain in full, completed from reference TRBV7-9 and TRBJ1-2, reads DTGVSQNPRHKITKRGQNVTFRCDPISEHNRLYWYRQTLGQGPEFLTYFQNEAQLEKSRLLSDRFSAERPKGSFSTLEIQRTEQGDSAMYLCASSIYGYTFGSGTRLTVV.

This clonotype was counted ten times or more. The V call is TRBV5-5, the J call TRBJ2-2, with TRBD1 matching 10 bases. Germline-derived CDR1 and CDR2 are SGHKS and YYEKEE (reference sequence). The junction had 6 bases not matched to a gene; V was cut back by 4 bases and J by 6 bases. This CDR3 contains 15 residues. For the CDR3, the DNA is TGTGCCAGCAGCCCCGGGACAGGGGTCCCCGGGGAGCTGTTTTTT. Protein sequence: CASSPGTGVPGELFF.

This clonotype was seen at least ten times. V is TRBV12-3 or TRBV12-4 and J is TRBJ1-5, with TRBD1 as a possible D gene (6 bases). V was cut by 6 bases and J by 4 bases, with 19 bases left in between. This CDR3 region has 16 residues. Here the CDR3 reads CASSGLGAGLNQPQHF. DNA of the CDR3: TGTGCCAGCAGCGGGCTGGGGGCTGGGTTAAATCAGCCCCAGCATTTT.

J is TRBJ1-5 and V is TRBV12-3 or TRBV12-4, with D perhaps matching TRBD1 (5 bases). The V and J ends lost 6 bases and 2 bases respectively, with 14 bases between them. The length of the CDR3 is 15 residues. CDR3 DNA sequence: TGTGCCAGCAGATCCCTTGGGGCAGGCAATCAGCCCCAGCATTTT. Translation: CASRSLGAGNQPQHF.

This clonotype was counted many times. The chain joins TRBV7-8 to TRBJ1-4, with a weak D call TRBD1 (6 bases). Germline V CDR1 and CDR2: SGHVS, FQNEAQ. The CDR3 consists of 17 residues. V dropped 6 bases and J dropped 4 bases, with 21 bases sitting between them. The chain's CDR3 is CASSLPRSGVFNEKLFF. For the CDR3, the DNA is TGTGCCAGCAGTCTCCCACGGTCAGGGGTGTTTAATGAAAAACTGTTTTTT.

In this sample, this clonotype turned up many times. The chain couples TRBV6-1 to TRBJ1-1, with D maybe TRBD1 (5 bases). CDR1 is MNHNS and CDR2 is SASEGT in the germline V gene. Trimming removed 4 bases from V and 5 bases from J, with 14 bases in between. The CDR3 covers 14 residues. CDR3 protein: CASSAGTPGTEAFF. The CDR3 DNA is TGTGCCAGCAGTGCCGGGACCCCGGGGACTGAAGCTTTCTTT.

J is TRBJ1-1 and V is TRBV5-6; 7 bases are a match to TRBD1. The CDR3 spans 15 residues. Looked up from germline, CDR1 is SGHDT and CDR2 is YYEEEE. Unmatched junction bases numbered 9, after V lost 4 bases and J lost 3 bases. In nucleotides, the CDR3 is TGTGCCAGCAGCGTGAAAGGGGGCGTCTACACTGAAGCTTTCTTT. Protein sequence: CASSVKGGVYTEAFF.

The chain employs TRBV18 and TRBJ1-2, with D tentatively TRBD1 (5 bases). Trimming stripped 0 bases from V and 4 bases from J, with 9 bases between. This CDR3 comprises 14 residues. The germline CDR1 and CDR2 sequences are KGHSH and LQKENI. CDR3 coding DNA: TGTGCCAGCTCACCACCCCGGGACCTCTATGGCTACACCTTC. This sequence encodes CASSPPRDLYGYTF.

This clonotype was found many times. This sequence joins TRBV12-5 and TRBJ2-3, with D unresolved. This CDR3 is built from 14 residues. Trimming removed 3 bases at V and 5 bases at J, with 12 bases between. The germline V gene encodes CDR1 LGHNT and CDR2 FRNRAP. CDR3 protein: CASGLSVLGDTQYF. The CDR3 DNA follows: TGTGCTAGTGGTTTATCGGTTCTCGGAGATACGCAGTATTTT.

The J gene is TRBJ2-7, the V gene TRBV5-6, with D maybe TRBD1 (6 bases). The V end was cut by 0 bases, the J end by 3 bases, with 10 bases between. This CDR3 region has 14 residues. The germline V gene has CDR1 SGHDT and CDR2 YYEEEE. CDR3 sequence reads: CASSLALQGYEQYF. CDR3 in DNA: TGTGCCAGCAGCTTGGCCCTACAGGGCTACGAGCAGTACTTC. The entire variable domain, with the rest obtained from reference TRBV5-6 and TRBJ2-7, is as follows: DAGVTQSPTHLIKTRGQQVTLRCSPKSGHDTVSWYQQALGQGPQFIFQYYEEEERQRGNFPDRFSGHQFPNYSSELNVNALLLGDSALYLCASSLALQGYEQYFGPGTRLTVT.

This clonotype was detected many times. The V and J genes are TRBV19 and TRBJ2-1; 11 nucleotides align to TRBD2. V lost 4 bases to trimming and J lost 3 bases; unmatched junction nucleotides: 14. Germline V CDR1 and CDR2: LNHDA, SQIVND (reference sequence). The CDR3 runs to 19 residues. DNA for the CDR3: TGTGCCAGTAGTAGGGGCGCAGGGGGGCTAGCGGGAGGCTACAATGAGCAGTTCTTC. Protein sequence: CASSRGAGGLAGGYNEQFF.

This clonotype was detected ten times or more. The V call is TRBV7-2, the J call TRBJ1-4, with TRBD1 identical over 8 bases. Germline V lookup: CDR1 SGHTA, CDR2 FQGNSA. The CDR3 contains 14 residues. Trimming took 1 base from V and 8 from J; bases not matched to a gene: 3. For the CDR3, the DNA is TGTGCCAGCAGCTTAGGGACAGGGCTCGAAAAACTGTTTTTT. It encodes CASSLGTGLEKLFF.